This record concerns one T cell receptor beta chain sequence. Between 1 and 8 samples, pretreatment and on-treatment, were given by each patient. Some clones are missing from TCRdb's copy, which holds only in-frame ones; the method was immunoSEQ multiplex PCR. In the table there are about 84,000 clones, roughly 80% of which are singletons. Germline assignment: CDR1 SNHLY and CDR2 FYNNEI. V trimming: 7 bases; J trimming: 6 bases; junction bases outside the gene matches: 10. This CDR3 region has 15 residues. This entry comes from a study of PD-L1 blockade in urothelial cancer. The chain links TRBV2 to TRBJ2-1; TRBD2 matches 9 bases. The input for sequencing was PBMCs, taken around atezolizumab (anti-PD-L1) treatment. This receptor was identified in an older man with urothelial cancer. The CDR3 coding sequence is TGTGCCAGCACCTCGGTGGGACTAGCCACCAATGAGCAGTTCTTC. Translating gives CASTSVGLATNEQFF.